The present T cell receptor beta chain was sequenced within a study of vaccination and CD4 T cells after COVID-19. Study summary: The convalescents comprised six males and four females, two of them Hispanic.

This clonotype was detected a few times. Its matching antigen is unknown. As for treatment: roughly ten-day PBMC culture with coronavirus spike peptide pools or control peptides (ViraFEST assay). Peptide-pool expansion of antigen-specific T cells preceded TCR sequencing in ViraFEST. After roughly ten days of culture, CD4+ T cells were negatively selected. Germline assignment: CDR1 LNHDA and CDR2 SQIVND (reference sequence). The CDR3 is made up of 14 amino acids. The J segment lost 1 base and the V segment lost 7 bases, leaving 6 bases of the junction unmatched. Once obtained from cultured CD4+ T cells, the DNA was sequenced using the Oncomine TCR Beta short-read assay. Each CDR3 protein is one row after TCRdb ran MiXCR on the PCR reads. The sample gives 15,000 to 20,000 distinct CDR3 sequences, under 30% of which show up once; roughly a sixth is in the top ten.

The receptor comes from a human donor with COVID-19. The J gene is TRBJ1-1, the V gene TRBV19; TRBD1 aligns across 7 bases. The sample comprised cultured CD4+ T cells from blood. The chain's CDR3 is CASKTTGRNTEAFF. DNA for the CDR3: TGTGCCAGTAAAACGACAGGGAGGAACACTGAAGCTTTCTTT.